This passage covers 17 T cell receptor beta chains from one sample sequenced in a study of shared clonotypes between healthy human individuals. This table comes from immunoSEQ multiplex PCR, and its TCRdb copy is limited to in-frame clones, with some not included. The table shows about 580,000 clones, with 98% occurring only once. The naive CD8 fraction comprised CD45RO-negative cells positively selected for CCR7 and excluded terminally differentiated effector memory CD45RA+ cells. Sequencing was performed on naive CD8+ T cells sorted from blood. The source is a man under 40 in good health.

The chain couples TRBV7-6 to TRBJ2-5, with 10 positions matching TRBD1. Germline-derived CDR1 and CDR2 are SGHVS and FNYEAQ. The CDR3 covers 17 residues. V shed 4 bases and J 5 bases; nucleotides not matched to a gene: 13. CDR3 sequence: CASSWGPWGDRGETQYF. CDR3 DNA sequence: TGTGCCAGCAGCTGGGGGCCCTGGGGGGACAGGGGTGAGACCCAGTACTTC. Using reference TRBV7-6 and TRBJ2-5 for the parts outside the CDR3, the full variable domain is GAGVSQSPRYKVTKRGQDVALRCDPISGHVSLYWYRQALGQGPEFLTYFNYEAQQDKSGLPNDRFSAERPEGSISTLTIQRTEQRDSAMYRCASSWGPWGDRGETQYFGPGTRLLVL.

The V gene is TRBV7-9, the J gene TRBJ2-5; D may be TRBD1 (5 bases). V was cut by 1 base and J by 1 base, with 7 bases left in between. Germline-derived CDR1 and CDR2 are SEHNR and FQNEAQ (reference sequence). This CDR3 region has 14 residues. CDR3 bases: TGTGCCAGCAGCTTAGTGACAGCCCAAGAGACCCAGTACTTC. Residues: CASSLVTAQETQYF.

This clone was seen once. The rearrangement uses TRBV7-9 and TRBJ2-7, with D maybe TRBD2 (6 bases). V lost 1 base and J 5 bases, leaving 15 bases between the germline ends. CDR1 is SEHNR, CDR2 FQNEAQ, per germline (reference sequence). The CDR3 length is 15 residues. As DNA, the CDR3 is TGTGCCAGCAGCTTAGTCGTCGGACTACACCACGAGCAGTACTTC. Translating it yields CASSLVVGLHHEQYF.

J is TRBJ2-7 and V is TRBV6-1; a weak D match, TRBD2 (6 bases). Germline V lookup: CDR1 MNHNS, CDR2 SASEGT. The CDR3 has 14 amino acids. V lost 8 bases to trimming and J lost 0 bases, with 14 bases between them. CDR3 sequence reads: CASEGLLNSYEQYF. Written as DNA, the CDR3 is TGTGCCAGCGAGGGACTCCTTAACTCCTACGAGCAGTACTTC.

This chain links TRBV7-8 with TRBJ2-1; 8 positions agree with TRBD2. Unmatched junction bases numbered 8, after V lost 4 bases and J lost 3 bases. Germline assignment: CDR1 SGHVS and CDR2 FQNEAQ. This CDR3 spans 16 amino acids. The CDR3 sequence is CASSYDPGTSYNEQFF. CDR3 nucleotide sequence: TGTGCCAGCAGCTACGATCCCGGGACTAGCTACAATGAGCAGTTCTTC.

V and J are TRBV4-3 and TRBJ2-1; 9 bases align to TRBD2. The germline CDR1 and CDR2 sequences are LGHNA and YSLEER. V trimming: 1 base; J trimming: 8 bases; junction bases outside the gene matches: 12. The CDR3 runs 17 residues. The CDR3 region has the DNA TGCGCCAGCAGCCAAGGGGCTGGTAGCGGGAGCGACGATGAGCAGTTCTTC. Residues: CASSQGAGSGSDDEQFF.

This clone occurred once. The chain carries TRBV9 and TRBJ2-1; D unresolved. In germline, CDR1 is SGDLS, CDR2 YYNGEE. The CDR3 spans 12 residues. V gave up 3 bases and J gave up 6 bases, with 7 bases separating them. Here the CDR3 DNA reads TGTGCCAGCAGCGCCAGTAGCAATGAGCAGTTCTTC. Translated, it gives CASSASSNEQFF.

This chain uses TRBV2 with TRBJ2-7; D ambiguous. Trimming left V 9 bases short and J 3 bases short, with 15 bases between. Germline V gene lookup returns CDR1 SNHLY and CDR2 FYNNEI. The CDR3 totals 13 residues. The chain's CDR3 is CASDDWNDYEQYF. The CDR3 region has the DNA TGTGCCAGTGATGACTGGAACGACTACGAGCAGTACTTC. The complete variable domain, with remaining parts taken from reference TRBV2 and TRBJ2-7, reads EPEVTQTPSHQVTQMGQEVILRCVPISNHLYFYWYRQILGQKVEFLVSFYNNEISEKSEIFDDQFSVERPDGSNFTLKIRSTKLEDSAMYFCASDDWNDYEQYFGPGTRLTVT.

The chain couples TRBV28 to TRBJ2-1; a possible D gene is TRBD2 (6 bases). Trimming shortened V by 6 bases and J by 0 bases, and 12 bases separated the two germline ends. CDR3 length equals 15 residues. Germline V CDR1 and CDR2: MDHEN, SYDVKM. The CDR3 sequence: CASRHRDSSYNEQFF. The CDR3 DNA reads as TGTGCCAGCAGGCACCGGGACTCCTCCTACAATGAGCAGTTCTTC. The full variable domain, in which reference TRBV28 and TRBJ2-1 provide the parts outside the CDR3, is DVKVTQSSRYLVKRTGEKVFLECVQDMDHENMFWYRQDPGLGLRLIYFSYDVKMKEKGDIPEGYSVSREKKERFSLILESASTNQTSMYLCASRHRDSSYNEQFFGPGTRLTVL.

The V and J genes are TRBV18 and TRBJ1-2; D gene unclear. This CDR3 is built from 14 residues. From germline, CDR1 is KGHSH and CDR2 LQKENI. Trimming took off 5 bases at V and 2 bases at J, with 12 bases between the two ends. The CDR3 sequence: CASSTPYTNYGYTF. CDR3 DNA sequence: TGTGCCAGCTCAACCCCGTACACCAACTATGGCTACACCTTC.

This clone was seen once. This chain joins TRBV27 and TRBJ2-7, with TRBD2 matching 14 bases. The ends lost 5 bases at V and 7 bases at J; junction bases unmatched: 7. CDR3 length: 15 amino acids. From germline, CDR1 is MNHEY and CDR2 SMNVEV (reference sequence). The CDR3 DNA reads TGTGCCAGCAGTCCAGGGACTAGCGGGAGAGCGGAGCAGTACTTC. Amino acids: CASSPGTSGRAEQYF.

V usage is TRBV30 and J usage is TRBJ2-7, with 8 bases that match TRBD1. Trimming at V came to 6 bases and at J to 7 bases, leaving 14 bases not matched to a gene. Looked up from germline, CDR1 is GTSNPN and CDR2 is SVGIG (reference sequence). The CDR3 is 14 residues long. The CDR3 here is CACHDRGTVGEQYF. CDR3 bases: TGTGCCTGTCACGACAGGGGAACTGTGGGAGAGCAGTACTTC.

The V gene is TRBV5-6, the J gene TRBJ2-5, with 8 bases aligning to TRBD2. Germline CDR1 is SGHDT and CDR2 is YYEEEE. V lost 1 base and J lost 3; bases outside the gene matches: 5. This CDR3 is built from 15 residues. CDR3 nucleotide sequence: TGTGCCAGCAGCTTGTCGGGGGGGCGAAAAGAGACCCAGTACTTC. Protein sequence: CASSLSGGRKETQYF.

V is TRBV27 and J is TRBJ2-3, with TRBD2 matching 8 bases. CDR3 length: 14 residues. Germline assignment: CDR1 MNHEY and CDR2 SMNVEV (reference sequence). The trim removed 7 bases at V and 3 bases at J, leaving 6 bases unmatched. This CDR3 is CASTSGSMTDTQYF. The DNA of the CDR3 is TGTGCCAGCACCAGCGGGAGCATGACAGATACGCAGTATTTT.

This chain connects TRBV5-1 to TRBJ2-5, with 7 bases lining up with TRBD1. V gave up 3 bases and J gave up 5 bases; unmatched junction bases: 4. Germline values: CDR1 SGHRS, CDR2 YFSETQ. The CDR3 covers 13 residues. The CDR3 here is CASSSTGLETQYF. CDR3 bases: TGCGCCAGCAGCTCGACAGGGCTGGAGACCCAGTACTTC.

As concerns this clone: Other DNA variants within this sample encode the same CDR3. The genes are TRBV11-2 and TRBJ2-1; no clear D gene. Trimming took 3 bases from V and 6 from J, leaving 3 bases between them. The CDR3 loop spans 11 amino acids. Germline CDR1 is SGHAT and CDR2 is FQNNGV. The CDR3 DNA follows: TGTGCCAGCAGCTTCGGCAATGAGCAGTTCTTC. Its translation is CASSFGNEQFF.

The V and J genes are TRBV29-1 and TRBJ2-1; D unclear. The CDR3 has 12 residues. V lost 4 bases and J 4 bases, leaving 8 bases between the germline ends. Germline-derived CDR1 and CDR2 are SQVTM and ANQGSEA. The CDR3 region has the DNA TGCAGCGTTGTATCGGTTTACAATGAGCAGTTCTTC. Translation: CSVVSVYNEQFF.